Listed below are T cell receptor beta chains from one sample, sequenced in a study of T cell responses to AZD1222 COVID-19 vaccine. Sequencing used immunoSEQ multiplex PCR; TCRdb keeps in-frame clones, though not all of them. The sample yields more than 250,000 clones, more than 80% seen once. Sequencing was performed on peripheral blood, taken on day 0 of AZD1222 vaccination. These TCRs come from an adult in good health. CDR3s include the opening cysteine and the closing phenylalanine or tryptophan. The order of the fields is clone size, D gene, J gene, V gene, CDR3 protein, CDR3 DNA. D genes are given only for firm matches. Size is stated for part of the rows, as once, few or many counts, or as a class when the clone is expanded.

clone_size: NA
d_call: NA
j_call: TRBJ2-7
v_call: TRBV28
cdr3_aa: CASSFRSYEQYF
cdr3_nt: TGTGCCAGCAGTTTCCGGTCCTACGAGCAGTACTTC

clone_size: once
d_call: NA
j_call: TRBJ1-5
v_call: TRBV15
cdr3_aa: CATSRDIGGGQPQHF
cdr3_nt: TGTGCCACCAGCAGAGATATCGGGGGGGGACAGCCCCAGCATTTT

clone_size: NA
d_call: NA
j_call: TRBJ1-2
v_call: TRBV28
cdr3_aa: CASSRGRGLTSNGYTF
cdr3_nt: TGTGCCAGCAGTCGGGGTAGGGGCCTAACTAGTAATGGCTACACCTTC

clone_size: once
d_call: NA
j_call: TRBJ2-2
v_call: TRBV3-1/TRBV3-2
cdr3_aa: CASSPRGVAPGSGELFF
cdr3_nt: TGTGCCAGCAGCCCAAGAGGGGTAGCGCCAGGGTCCGGGGAGCTGTTTTTT

clone_size: NA
d_call: NA
j_call: TRBJ2-2
v_call: TRBV5-1
cdr3_aa: CASSLALVGELFF
cdr3_nt: TGCGCCAGCAGCTTGGCTCTAGTCGGGGAGCTGTTTTTT

clone_size: NA
d_call: TRBD1
j_call: TRBJ2-7
v_call: TRBV6-2/TRBV6-3
cdr3_aa: CASSRAGTGVYEQYF
cdr3_nt: TGTGCCAGCAGTAGGGCCGGGACAGGGGTGTACGAGCAGTACTTC

clone_size: few
d_call: NA
j_call: TRBJ1-1
v_call: TRBV7-9
cdr3_aa: CASSRTPEAFF
cdr3_nt: TGTGCCAGCAGCCGGACACCTGAAGCTTTCTTT

clone_size: NA
d_call: TRBD1
j_call: TRBJ2-1
v_call: TRBV28
cdr3_aa: CASLSPGTGPYNEQFF
cdr3_nt: TGTGCCAGCCTTAGTCCCGGGACAGGCCCCTACAATGAGCAGTTCTTC

clone_size: NA
d_call: NA
j_call: TRBJ1-1
v_call: TRBV3-1/TRBV3-2
cdr3_aa: CASSQWGKNTEAFF
cdr3_nt: TGTGCCAGCAGCCAATGGGGAAAAAACACTGAAGCTTTCTTT

clone_size: NA
d_call: NA
j_call: TRBJ1-2
v_call: TRBV19
cdr3_aa: CASSMSWVTPGYTF
cdr3_nt: TGTGCCAGTAGTATGAGTTGGGTCACACCTGGCTACACCTTC

clone_size: NA
d_call: NA
j_call: TRBJ2-3
v_call: TRBV6-2/TRBV6-3
cdr3_aa: CASSLHGGRVTDTQYF
cdr3_nt: TGTGCCAGCAGCCTTCACGGGGGGCGGGTCACAGATACGCAGTATTTT

clone_size: NA
d_call: TRBD2
j_call: TRBJ2-7
v_call: TRBV28
cdr3_aa: CASSHGTIGEQYF
cdr3_nt: TGTGCCAGCAGTCACGGGACTATAGGCGAGCAGTACTTC

clone_size: once
d_call: NA
j_call: TRBJ1-4
v_call: TRBV5-1
cdr3_aa: CASSFGTSEKLFF
cdr3_nt: TGCGCCAGCAGCTTTGGGACATCGGAAAAACTGTTTTTT

clone_size: NA
d_call: NA
j_call: TRBJ1-1
v_call: TRBV18
cdr3_aa: CASSPPSGAKNTEAFF
cdr3_nt: TGTGCCAGCTCACCTCCGAGCGGAGCAAAGAACACTGAAGCTTTCTTT

clone_size: NA
d_call: TRBD1
j_call: TRBJ1-1
v_call: TRBV7-9
cdr3_aa: CASSFPGTVMNTEAFF
cdr3_nt: TGTGCCAGCAGCTTCCCCGGGACAGTGATGAACACTGAAGCTTTCTTT

clone_size: NA
d_call: NA
j_call: TRBJ1-6
v_call: TRBV7-9
cdr3_aa: CASSPGSLIESPLHF
cdr3_nt: TGTGCCAGCAGCCCCGGGAGTTTAATTGAGTCACCCCTCCACTTT

clone_size: NA
d_call: NA
j_call: TRBJ2-7
v_call: TRBV28
cdr3_aa: CASSLRVSYEQYF
cdr3_nt: TGTGCCAGCAGTTTGCGGGTCTCCTACGAGCAGTACTTC

clone_size: NA
d_call: NA
j_call: TRBJ1-5
v_call: TRBV27
cdr3_aa: CASSLSRNQPQHF
cdr3_nt: TGTGCCAGCAGTTTATCCCGAAATCAGCCCCAGCATTTT

clone_size: NA
d_call: TRBD2
j_call: TRBJ2-7
v_call: TRBV3-1/TRBV3-2
cdr3_aa: CASSQSAGGLEQYF
cdr3_nt: TGTGCCAGCAGCCAATCGGCGGGAGGGCTCGAGCAGTACTTC

clone_size: NA
d_call: NA
j_call: TRBJ2-7
v_call: TRBV6-2/TRBV6-3
cdr3_aa: CASSFSYEQYF
cdr3_nt: TGTGCCAGCAGTTTCAGCTACGAGCAGTACTTC

clone_size: NA
d_call: NA
j_call: TRBJ2-2
v_call: TRBV10-3
cdr3_aa: CAISERGGAGELFF
cdr3_nt: TGTGCCATCAGTGAGCGAGGAGGGGCCGGGGAGCTGTTTTTT

clone_size: NA
d_call: TRBD1
j_call: TRBJ2-7
v_call: TRBV27
cdr3_aa: CASSNRGGYEQYF
cdr3_nt: TGTGCCAGCAGTAACAGGGGTGGATACGAGCAGTACTTC

clone_size: NA
d_call: NA
j_call: TRBJ1-1
v_call: TRBV30
cdr3_aa: CIGLRSSRNTEAFF
cdr3_nt: TGCATCGGGCTCCGCTCGAGTAGGAACACTGAAGCTTTCTTT

clone_size: NA
d_call: TRBD1
j_call: TRBJ2-3
v_call: TRBV7-7
cdr3_aa: CASSQGTGVDTQYF
cdr3_nt: TGTGCCAGCAGCCAAGGGACAGGGGTAGATACGCAGTATTTT

clone_size: NA
d_call: NA
j_call: TRBJ1-5
v_call: TRBV4-1
cdr3_aa: CASSQAGDDEPQHF
cdr3_nt: TGCGCCAGCAGCCAAGCAGGGGATGATGAGCCCCAGCATTTT

clone_size: few
d_call: TRBD1
j_call: TRBJ1-5
v_call: TRBV10-2
cdr3_aa: CASSDRVGNQPQHF
cdr3_nt: TGCGCCAGCAGCGACAGGGTAGGAAATCAGCCCCAGCATTTT

clone_size: NA
d_call: NA
j_call: TRBJ2-5
v_call: TRBV2
cdr3_aa: CASSEDRLSTQYF
cdr3_nt: TGTGCCAGCAGTGAAGACAGGTTATCGACCCAGTACTTC

clone_size: NA
d_call: NA
j_call: TRBJ2-7
v_call: TRBV7-9
cdr3_aa: CASSSVGGPSSYEQYF
cdr3_nt: TGTGCCAGCAGCTCCGTCGGGGGGCCTAGCTCCTACGAGCAGTACTTC

clone_size: once
d_call: NA
j_call: TRBJ2-1
v_call: TRBV10-3
cdr3_aa: CAISEPDQGKFF
cdr3_nt: TGTGCCATCAGTGAGCCTGATCAAGGGAAGTTCTTC

clone_size: NA
d_call: NA
j_call: TRBJ2-1
v_call: TRBV28
cdr3_aa: CASSFGLVNEQFF
cdr3_nt: TGTGCCAGCAGTTTCGGCCTAGTCAATGAGCAGTTCTTC

clone_size: NA
d_call: TRBD1
j_call: TRBJ1-6
v_call: TRBV6-6
cdr3_aa: CAIQGSSYNSPLHF
cdr3_nt: TGTGCCATACAGGGGAGTTCCTATAATTCACCCCTCCACTTT

clone_size: NA
d_call: TRBD1
j_call: TRBJ1-2
v_call: TRBV2
cdr3_aa: CASSGQGAGGYTF
cdr3_nt: TGTGCCAGCAGTGGACAGGGGGCGGGTGGCTACACCTTC

clone_size: NA
d_call: NA
j_call: TRBJ2-7
v_call: TRBV12-5
cdr3_aa: CASGLWGREQYF
cdr3_nt: TGTGCTAGTGGTTTGTGGGGGCGCGAGCAGTACTTC

clone_size: NA
d_call: NA
j_call: TRBJ1-1
v_call: TRBV2
cdr3_aa: CASNPRGNTEAFF
cdr3_nt: TGTGCCAGCAATCCCCGGGGGAACACTGAAGCTTTCTTT

clone_size: NA
d_call: NA
j_call: TRBJ2-5
v_call: TRBV6-5
cdr3_aa: CASEQGLQWGTQYF
cdr3_nt: TGTGCCAGCGAACAGGGCCTCCAATGGGGGACCCAGTACTTC

clone_size: once
d_call: NA
j_call: TRBJ2-3
v_call: TRBV5-6
cdr3_aa: CASTQLGGLTDTQYF
cdr3_nt: TGTGCCAGCACCCAACTAGGGGGATTAACAGATACGCAGTATTTT

clone_size: NA
d_call: NA
j_call: TRBJ2-7
v_call: TRBV4-2
cdr3_aa: CASSQEHRALYEQYF
cdr3_nt: TGTGCCAGCAGCCAGGAACACAGGGCTCTCTACGAGCAGTACTTC

clone_size: NA
d_call: NA
j_call: TRBJ1-1
v_call: TRBV24-1
cdr3_aa: CATSDLGGKITFF
cdr3_nt: TGTGCCACCAGTGATCTGGGAGGGAAGATAACTTTCTTT

clone_size: NA
d_call: NA
j_call: TRBJ2-7
v_call: TRBV5-6
cdr3_aa: CASSLGAAYSYEQYF
cdr3_nt: TGTGCCAGCAGCTTGGGGGCGGCATACTCCTACGAGCAGTACTTC

clone_size: NA
d_call: NA
j_call: TRBJ2-5
v_call: TRBV29-1
cdr3_aa: CSVEGGTPGAQYF
cdr3_nt: TGCAGCGTTGAAGGCGGGACCCCCGGGGCCCAGTACTTC

clone_size: NA
d_call: TRBD2
j_call: TRBJ2-5
v_call: TRBV5-1
cdr3_aa: CASSFSGGPETQYF
cdr3_nt: TGCGCCAGCAGCTTTAGCGGGGGGCCAGAGACCCAGTACTTC

clone_size: NA
d_call: TRBD2
j_call: TRBJ2-5
v_call: TRBV19
cdr3_aa: CASKTSGGAGETQYF
cdr3_nt: TGTGCCAGTAAGACATCGGGGGGGGCCGGTGAGACCCAGTACTTC

clone_size: NA
d_call: NA
j_call: TRBJ2-1
v_call: TRBV28
cdr3_aa: CASRGHSGDYNEQFF
cdr3_nt: TGTGCCAGCAGAGGCCATAGCGGAGATTACAATGAGCAGTTCTTC